Given below is one T cell receptor (beta chain) in context. Antigen unknown. Measured with immunoSEQ multiplex PCR; TCRdb has only the in-frame clones, and not every one. The top ten clones hold roughly 0.39% of a sample with fewer than 2.5 million clones, approximately 93% of them seen once. The germline V and J ends were trimmed by 2 bases and 5 bases, with 6 bases remaining between them. The germline CDR1 and CDR2 sequences are MNHNY and SVGAGI (reference sequence). This CDR3 has 12 residues. This specimen belongs to a study of shared clonotypes between healthy human individuals. Study-level information: Each donor contributed plates that comprised three CD4 naive, three CD4 memory, two CD8 naive and one CD8 memory.

The study, taken as a whole, reports: Compared with memory subsets, naive subsets generally had larger estimated richness. Donor clonotype sharing was expected to depend on sequencing depth.

The sequence was obtained from a man younger than 35 in good health. Some clones in this sample may be carry-over from other donors' samples. The chain joins TRBV6-6 to TRBJ2-5; D is ambiguous. Material: naive CD4+ T cells from PBMCs. As for subset: CD45RA+ positively selected. The CDR3 spells CASSYMWETQYF. The CDR3 DNA reads TGTGCCAGCAGTTACATGTGGGAGACCCAGTACTTC.